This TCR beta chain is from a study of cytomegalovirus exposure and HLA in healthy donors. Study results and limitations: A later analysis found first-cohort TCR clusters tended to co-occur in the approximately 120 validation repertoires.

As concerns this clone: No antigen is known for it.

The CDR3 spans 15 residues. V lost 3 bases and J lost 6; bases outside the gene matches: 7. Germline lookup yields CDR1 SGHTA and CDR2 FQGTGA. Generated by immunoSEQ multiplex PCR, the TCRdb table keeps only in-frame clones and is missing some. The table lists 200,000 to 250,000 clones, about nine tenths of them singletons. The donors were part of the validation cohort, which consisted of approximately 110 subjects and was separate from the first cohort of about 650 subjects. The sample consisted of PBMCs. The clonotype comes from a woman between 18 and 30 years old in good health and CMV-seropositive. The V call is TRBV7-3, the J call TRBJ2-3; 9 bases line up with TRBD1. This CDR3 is CASSLTTGGVDTQYF. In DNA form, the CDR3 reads TGTGCCAGCAGCTTGACCACAGGGGGCGTGGATACGCAGTATTTT.